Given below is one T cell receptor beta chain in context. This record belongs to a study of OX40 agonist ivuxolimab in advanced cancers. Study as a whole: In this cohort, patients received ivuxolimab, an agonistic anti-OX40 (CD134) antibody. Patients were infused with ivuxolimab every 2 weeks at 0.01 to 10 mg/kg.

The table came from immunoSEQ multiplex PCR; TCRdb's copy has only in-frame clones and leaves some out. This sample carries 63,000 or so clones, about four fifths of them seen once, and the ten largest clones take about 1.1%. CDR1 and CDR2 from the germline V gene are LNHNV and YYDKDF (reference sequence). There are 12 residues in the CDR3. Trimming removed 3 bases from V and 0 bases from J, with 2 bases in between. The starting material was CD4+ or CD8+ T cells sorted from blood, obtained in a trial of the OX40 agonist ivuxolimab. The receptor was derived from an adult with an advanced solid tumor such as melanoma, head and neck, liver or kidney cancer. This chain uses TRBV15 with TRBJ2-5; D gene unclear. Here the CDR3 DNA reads TGTGCCACCAGCAGGTACCAAGAGACCCAGTACTTC. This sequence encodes CATSRYQETQYF.